Each of the 18 T cell receptor beta chains below was sequenced from the same sample in a study of T cell repertoires in cytomegalovirus infection. These receptors' targets are unknown. One entry per CDR3 protein results from TCRdb running MiXCR on the reads. The data show 57,000 or so distinct CDR3 sequences, around 33% seen once. The sequencing input was PBMCs, sequenced either directly or after in vitro stimulation (not recorded which). The receptors shown here come from a human donor in good health (CMV status not recorded). Some clones in this sample may be carry-over from other donors' samples.

This clonotype was seen ten or more times. The gene calls are TRBV27 and TRBJ1-5; perhaps TRBD1 as D (5 bases). Trimming shortened V by 0 bases and J by 5 bases, and 11 bases separated the two germline ends. The CDR3 runs 15 residues. Germline loops: CDR1 MNHEY, CDR2 SMNVEV (reference sequence). CDR3 sequence: CASSLSGQDHQPQHF. The CDR3 DNA reads as TGTGCCAGCAGTTTATCGGGGCAGGATCATCAGCCCCAGCATTTT.

This clonotype was seen only a few times. This chain connects TRBV11-2 to TRBJ2-7; no definite D call. V was clipped by 3 bases and J by 2 bases, with 14 bases between them. Germline lookup yields CDR1 SGHAT and CDR2 FQNNGV. The CDR3 is made up of 15 amino acids. CDR3 residues: CASSFLPALPYEQYF. In DNA form, the CDR3 reads TGTGCCAGCAGCTTTCTCCCCGCGCTTCCCTACGAGCAGTACTTC.

This clonotype was seen a few times. This chain connects TRBV7-2 to TRBJ1-1; D gene uncertain. V dropped 5 bases and J dropped 2 bases, with 9 bases sitting between them. This CDR3 spans 13 amino acids. Germline CDR1 SGHTA, CDR2 FQGNSA. The CDR3 sequence is CASSPRQNTEAFF. DNA for the CDR3: TGTGCCAGCAGCCCCCGTCAAAACACTGAAGCTTTCTTT.

This chain joins TRBV10-3 and TRBJ2-7; D may match TRBD1 or TRBD2 (5 bases each). Germline CDR1 is ENHRY and CDR2 is SYGVKD. The CDR3 has 13 amino acids. Trimming pared 6 bases from V and 5 bases from J, leaving 14 bases between. The CDR3 sequence: CAIRQAPGDEQYF. The CDR3 region has the DNA TGTGCCATCAGACAGGCCCCCGGGGACGAGCAGTACTTC.

This clonotype was counted between two and nine times. This rearrangement joins TRBV6-6 to TRBJ1-1, with TRBD1 identical over 7 bases. CDR3 length equals 14 residues. In germline, CDR1 is MNHNY, CDR2 SVGAGI (reference sequence). Unmatched junction bases numbered 6, after V lost 5 bases and J lost 3 bases. CDR3 coding DNA: TGTGCCAGCAGTCCCGGACAGGTTCACACTGAAGCTTTCTTT. Its protein product is CASSPGQVHTEAFF.

The chain employs TRBV6-1 and TRBJ2-1; D unresolved. This CDR3 is 13 amino acids long. V was pared by 4 bases and J by 5 bases, with 9 bases between. Germline assignment: CDR1 MNHNS and CDR2 SASEGT. The CDR3 DNA reads as TGTGCCAGCAGTGTCGTAGAGAACAATGAGCAGTTCTTC. This encodes CASSVVENNEQFF.

The chain links TRBV28 to TRBJ1-2; 9 bases line up with TRBD1. Losses at the gene ends were 2 bases for V and 5 bases for J; bases not matched to a gene: 3. The CDR3 covers 14 residues. Per germline, CDR1 MDHEN and CDR2 SYDVKM. The DNA for the CDR3 is TGTGCCAGCAGTTTAAGGACAGGGGTATATGGCTACACCTTC. This codes for CASSLRTGVYGYTF.

This clonotype turned up a few times. As DNA, the CDR3 is TGTGCCAGCAGCCCACTCGCCGGGGCCTATGGCTACACCTTC. It translates to CASSPLAGAYGYTF. The chain is built from TRBV12-3 or TRBV12-4 and TRBJ1-2, with D possibly TRBD1 on 5 matching bases. This CDR3 is 14 amino acids long. Deletions cut 6 bases from V and 4 bases from J, with 15 bases between.

This clonotype showed up just once. J is TRBJ2-5 and V is TRBV19; 7 bases map to TRBD1. V trimming: 6 bases; J trimming: 1 base; junction bases outside the gene matches: 8. Germline loops: CDR1 LNHDA, CDR2 SQIVND (reference sequence). The CDR3 contains 15 residues. Here the CDR3 reads CASSINRDSQETQYF. The CDR3 DNA reads TGTGCCAGTAGCATCAACAGGGACAGCCAAGAGACCCAGTACTTC.

The chain uses TRBV11-2 and TRBJ2-2; D remains ambiguous. CDR1 SGHAT and CDR2 FQNNGV come from the germline V gene. The CDR3 has 15 residues. Trimming removed 2 bases at V and 8 bases at J, with 15 bases between. Written as DNA, the CDR3 is TGTGCCAGCAGCTTATTTTCCCTCAATCGTGGGGAGCTGTTTTTT. Its protein is CASSLFSLNRGELFF.

The chain combines TRBV7-2 with TRBJ2-3, with D possibly matching TRBD2 (7 bases). CDR3 length equals 17 residues. Germline V gene data show CDR1 as SGHTA and CDR2 as FQGNSA. Trimming cost V 5 bases and J 6 bases, with 24 bases left between them. CDR3 nucleotide sequence: TGTGCCAGCAGCCCCATGGGGGGGCCGAGGGGAGCGGATACGCAGTATTTT. This translates into CASSPMGGPRGADTQYF.

J is TRBJ2-1 and V is TRBV9; TRBD2 agrees at 10 bases. The CDR3 covers 15 residues. Germline lookup yields CDR1 SGDLS and CDR2 YYNGEE. V shed 4 bases, J shed 5 bases, and the junction held 6 bases outside the gene matches. CDR3: CASSPGLALNNEQFF. The DNA for the CDR3 is TGTGCCAGCAGCCCGGGACTAGCGTTAAACAATGAGCAGTTCTTC. Filled out from reference TRBV9 and TRBJ2-1, the complete variable domain reads DSGVTQTPKHLITATGQRVTLRCSPRSGDLSVYWYQQSLDQGLQFLIQYYNGEERAKGNILERFSAQQFPDLHSELNLSSLELGDSALYFCASSPGLALNNEQFFGPGTRLTVL.

V and J are TRBV19 and TRBJ2-7; 7 nucleotides match TRBD1. V gave up 4 bases and J gave up 0 bases; unmatched junction bases: 9. From germline, CDR1 is LNHDA and CDR2 SQIVND (reference sequence). The CDR3 is 16 residues long. The CDR3 loop reads CASSTQTGRSSYEQYF. The CDR3 DNA reads as TGTGCCAGTAGTACCCAGACAGGGCGATCCTCCTACGAGCAGTACTTC.

The gene calls are TRBV7-9 and TRBJ2-7; D is unresolved. Trimming took 5 bases from V and 6 from J, leaving 17 bases between them. Germline CDR1 reads SEHNR; CDR2 reads FQNEAQ (reference sequence). The CDR3 runs 14 residues. Here the CDR3 reads CASSSRNLPVEQYF. The CDR3 coding sequence is TGTGCCAGCAGCAGTCGTAATTTACCTGTCGAGCAGTACTTC.

This clonotype was seen many times. The gene calls are TRBV7-2 and TRBJ1-3; D call uncertain. V lost 1 base and J lost 0, with 7 bases in between. The CDR3 totals 15 residues. The germline V gene encodes CDR1 SGHTA and CDR2 FQGNSA. The CDR3 protein is CASSLDTLSGNTIYF. The CDR3 nucleotides are TGTGCCAGCAGCTTAGACACTCTCTCTGGAAACACCATATATTTT.

This chain uses TRBV27 with TRBJ2-3; no clear D gene. Trimming cost V 6 bases and J 6 bases, with 16 bases left between them. Germline CDR1 MNHEY, CDR2 SMNVEV (reference sequence). The CDR3 totals 14 residues. The CDR3 region is CASSLSRSPDTQYF. CDR3 DNA sequence: TGTGCCAGCAGCCTGTCGAGGTCGCCGGATACGCAGTATTTT.

The chain recombines TRBV7-9 with TRBJ1-6; D gene ambiguous. The CDR3 covers 14 residues. Per germline, CDR1 SEHNR and CDR2 FQNEAQ (reference sequence). Trimming removed 5 bases at V and 6 bases at J, with 11 bases between. CDR3 amino acids: CASSADGFNSPLHF. In DNA form, the CDR3 reads TGTGCCAGCAGCGCGGACGGTTTTAATTCACCCCTCCACTTT.

There are a few counts of this clonotype. The chain recombines TRBV6-5 with TRBJ1-1; possible D gene TRBD1, 5 bases. Germline V gives CDR1 MNHEY, CDR2 SVGAGI. Between the trimmed V and J ends, which lost 2 bases and 2 bases, there was a span of 9 bases. The CDR3 runs 14 residues. DNA of the CDR3: TGTGCCAGCAGTTACGGGGACTTAAACACTGAAGCTTTCTTT. Translated: CASSYGDLNTEAFF.